The sequence of this T cell receptor (beta chain) was determined in a study of T cell responses to AZD1222 COVID-19 vaccine (dated by TCRdb to the early 2020s). With regard to the full study: TCR sequencing was performed for about 250 trial participants, of whom around 200 were given two doses of AZD1222 and approximately 26 were given two doses of MenACWY control vaccine. Trial participants were enrolled into age subgroups of 18-55, 56-69 and 70-plus years, which contained about 150, 28 and 57 TCR-sequenced participants, respectively. Study-wide conclusions, independent of this receptor: Reportedly, close to half of the unique spike-specific TCRs recognized epitopes lying outside the regions that are mutated in the B.1.351 and B.1.1.7 variants. Spike-specific TCR breadth and depth rose significantly after two AZD1222 doses compared with day 0 and with MenACWY recipients. CD4 TCRs associated with the vaccine covered the entire spike protein, and the dominant responses were in regions 160-218 and 743-854. In the small 56-69-year group, the increase in depth fell short of significance, most likely because of low power. Only five to seven AZD1222 recipients were SARS-CoV-2 seropositive at baseline, limiting conclusions about previously exposed vaccinees. Participants were mostly white British and included more females than males, and it was suggested by the authors that clonal diversity may have been underestimated. Because no day 14 peak-response samples were available, the repertoires could be characterized only after the peak T cell response.

The time point label, read with the paper, signifies: about 28 days (+/-7) after the second vaccine dose. Because spike-specific TCR depth and breadth did not differ between the two schedules, AZD1222 recipients who got a second dose at roughly 4 weeks were pooled with those who got a second dose at roughly 12 weeks. The vaccinee samples were drawn from two UK trials, COV001 and COV002, one of which was a single-blind randomized controlled phase 2/3 trial testing AZD1222 (ChAdOx1 nCoV-19) in healthy adults. Trial participant PBMC samples were collected at day 0 and day 28 after the second dose for TCRbeta chain sequencing. The CDR3 regions of human TCRbeta chains were analyzed by immunosequencing. The published analysis was carried out like this. TCRs in the repertoires were compared against a reference library of SARS-CoV-2-specific TCRs that had been generated with the MIRA antigen-specificity platform. Breadth was defined as the fraction of unique TCRs that were SARS-CoV-2-associated, and depth was defined as the fraction of total T cells that were SARS-CoV-2-associated. Using the MIRA data, every spike-specific TCR was mapped to the spike region that the TCR reacted to and assigned to either a CD4 or a CD8 class. Log10-transformed breadth and depth values were compared by one-way ANOVA with Sidak's multiple comparisons tests. Drawn from immuneACCESS, this table holds only the in-frame rearrangements with V and J called that TCRdb kept. Clones are partly lost; checked studies trace under half to an unresolved V gene and leave the rest unexplained. V, J and clone size are taken as reported in that table, and D and trimming were inferred from the DNA itself. The sample data list roughly 150,000 clones, and about nine tenths of these were observed just once. 1% to 1.5% of the sample is held by the ten biggest clonotypes.

From the cysteine up to the phenylalanine, the CDR3 has a length of 15 residues. CDR3 DNA only is kept here, 45 bases in frame from base 1. The germline V gene encodes CDR1 MNHEY and CDR2 SVGAGI. V lost 5 bases and J lost 11 bases, and the count of bases not matched to a germline gene is 12. Concerning this clone: Its antigen specificity is not known. No per-base quality is available; no much larger clone lies one base away.

The source was peripheral blood, collected 28 days after the second AZD1222 dose. This receptor was taken from an adult who received the AZD1222 COVID-19 vaccine. This receptor chain uses TRBV6-5 and TRBJ1-2; 12 bases in the junction line up with TRBD1. The nucleotides are TGTGCCAGCAGTCCGGATTTTGGGACAGGGGGCGGTTACACCTTC. Its amino acids are CASSPDFGTGGGYTF.